The following is a T cell receptor beta chain sequence with its context. Its antigen is currently unknown. This sample stems from a study of response to subunit inactivated influenza vaccine. General observations from the study: There was a suggestion from the authors that each seasonal influenza vaccination recruits few new T cells.

TCRdb re-called the RT-PCR reads with MiXCR, one entry per CDR3 protein. This table has about 500,000 distinct CDR3 sequences, about 15% appearing once. The CDR3 runs 13 residues. Germline V gene sequence: CDR1 MNHEY, CDR2 SVGEGT. V was clipped by 6 bases and J by 4 bases, with 13 bases between them. The rearrangement links TRBV6-2 or TRBV6-3 to TRBJ2-7, with D uncertain. The source is a man between 50 and 75 years old who received an inactivated influenza vaccine. Material: CD4+ T cells sorted from PBMCs, obtained roughly 24 months after vaccination. The CDR3 reads CASSRWPLYEQYF. CDR3 sequence (DNA): TGTGCCAGCAGCCGTTGGCCGCTATACGAGCAGTACTTC.